The 8 T cell receptor beta chains below all came from one sample that was sequenced in a study of beta chain features in type 1 diabetes. Study results and caveats: Moderate yet significant TCRB CDR3 shortening was seen in Type 1 diabetes patients in all four CD4+ subsets.

Their antigen targets remain unknown. Since all of the isolated RNA was reverse transcribed, expressed TCRB transcripts were what got sequenced. The method was immunoSEQ multiplex PCR; TCRdb's version includes in-frame clones alone and lacks a portion of them. The sample shows a few hundred thousand clones, around 10% of them seen only once. The sequencing sample was made of central memory CD4+ T cells from blood. The receptors come from a man aged 25 to 45 with type 1 diabetes.

The CDR3 protein is CASSLSGRARGEQFF. CDR3 DNA: TGTGCCAGCAGCTTGAGCGGGAGGGCCAGGGGTGAGCAGTTCTTC. The chain carries TRBV27 and TRBJ2-1; 10 positions match TRBD2. V gave up 6 bases and J gave up 9 bases; unmatched junction bases: 11. The CDR3 length is 15 residues. CDR1 is MNHEY and CDR2 is SMNVEV in the germline V gene (reference sequence).

CDR3 loop: CASSLAQGPGYGYTF. The CDR3 DNA follows: TGTGCCAGCAGCTTAGCGCAGGGGCCCGGCTATGGCTACACCTTC. The J gene is TRBJ1-2, the V gene TRBV7-2; the D gene is possibly TRBD1 (6 bases). V shed 0 bases and J shed 4 bases, with 12 bases lying between them. The CDR3 extends over 15 amino acids. Germline loops: CDR1 SGHTA, CDR2 FQGNSA.

The chain carries TRBV11-2 and TRBJ2-1, with 7 bases that match TRBD2. CDR1 and CDR2 (germline): SGHAT, FQNNGV. V shed 4 bases and J 4 bases; nucleotides not matched to a gene: 10. This CDR3 is built from 16 residues. CDR3: CASSSGLSGGYNEQFF. The CDR3 coding sequence is TGTGCCAGCAGCTCCGGGCTTTCGGGAGGATACAATGAGCAGTTCTTC. Looking up the rest from reference TRBV11-2 and TRBJ2-1 gives the full variable domain: EAGVAQSPRYKIIEKRQSVAFWCNPISGHATLYWYQQILGQGPKLLIQFQNNGVVDDSQLPKDRFSAERLKGVDSTLKIQPAKLEDSAVYLCASSSGLSGGYNEQFFGPGTRLTVL.

This clone turned up a few times. The rearrangement joins TRBV4-2 to TRBJ1-2; D may be TRBD1 (6 bases). Trimming left V 6 bases short and J 1 base short, with 12 bases between. Germline loops: CDR1 LGHNA, CDR2 YNFKEQ. The CDR3 has 14 amino acids. CDR3 region: CASRGGGSNYGYTF. DNA of the CDR3: TGTGCCAGCAGGGGTGGGGGCAGTAACTATGGCTACACCTTC.

This clone was detected only once. V and J are TRBV11-2 and TRBJ2-1, with a possible D match to TRBD1 (5 bases). Trimming took off 2 bases at V and 10 bases at J, with 6 bases between the two ends. This CDR3 has 11 residues. Germline V gene data show CDR1 as SGHAT and CDR2 as FQNNGV. The CDR3 nucleotides are TGTGCCAGCAGCTTAAGGACAGAGCAGTTCTTC. This sequence encodes CASSLRTEQFF.

The V gene is TRBV11-2, the J gene TRBJ2-1, with 10 nucleotides matching TRBD2. The CDR3 has 17 amino acids. Germline loops: CDR1 SGHAT, CDR2 FQNNGV. V trimming: 1 base; J trimming: 2 bases; junction bases outside the gene matches: 5. The CDR3 reads CASSLARSGRAYNEQFF. CDR3 in DNA: TGTGCCAGCAGCTTAGCGCGCAGCGGGAGGGCCTACAATGAGCAGTTCTTC.

A few counts support this clone. The chain uses TRBV13 and TRBJ1-1, with 7 positions matching TRBD1. The CDR3 extends over 14 amino acids. With V trimmed by 5 bases and J by 3 bases, 6 bases remained unmatched. Germline CDR1 and CDR2: PRHDT and FYEKMQ (reference sequence). This CDR3 reads CASSPRGVYTEAFF. As DNA, the CDR3 is TGTGCCAGCAGCCCCAGGGGGGTTTACACTGAAGCTTTCTTT.

This clone was detected ten times or more. The chain is built from TRBV9 and TRBJ1-1; weak D call: TRBD1 (6 bases). The CDR3 has 15 residues. V lost 0 bases and J lost 4, with 13 bases in between. Germline V CDR1 and CDR2: SGDLS, YYNGEE. CDR3 bases: TGTGCCAGCAGCGTAGGACCGGGGGCGCGCACTGAAGCTTTCTTT. It encodes CASSVGPGARTEAFF.